These 26 T cell receptor beta chains were sequenced from one sample in a study of shared clonotypes between healthy human individuals. Measured with immunoSEQ multiplex PCR; TCRdb has only the in-frame clones, and not every one. The sample records roughly 2.6 million clones, just over 90% being singletons. Sequenced: naive CD4+ T cells sorted from blood. The subset here: CD45RA+ positively selected. These receptors all stem from a man between 18 and 35 years old in good health.

The V and J genes are TRBV27 and TRBJ1-4; 7 bases are shared with TRBD1. V was pared by 5 bases and J by 3 bases, with 12 bases of the junction left unmatched. Germline lookup yields CDR1 MNHEY and CDR2 SMNVEV (reference sequence). There are 17 residues in the CDR3. CDR3 bases: TGTGCCAGCAGTCCCCGACAGGGACTGACGGCTAATGAAAAACTGTTTTTT. As protein: CASSPRQGLTANEKLFF.

V usage is TRBV4-3 and J usage is TRBJ1-2; D gene ambiguous. Between the trimmed V and J ends, which lost 2 bases and 8 bases, there was a span of 15 bases. Germline CDR1 LGHNA, CDR2 YSLEER. The CDR3 length is 14 residues. CDR3: CASSQQRAPGGYTF. CDR3 DNA sequence: TGCGCCAGCAGCCAACAACGGGCCCCTGGAGGCTACACCTTC.

The chain employs TRBV4-3 and TRBJ1-4, with D tentatively TRBD1 (5 bases). CDR1 LGHNA and CDR2 YSLEER come from the germline V gene. V was clipped by 3 bases and J by 4 bases, with 12 bases between them. The CDR3 is made up of 15 amino acids. CDR3: CASSHVDSFNEKLFF. The DNA for the CDR3 is TGCGCCAGCAGCCACGTCGACAGCTTTAATGAAAAACTGTTTTTT.

This chain links TRBV6-6 with TRBJ1-6, with 7 nucleotides matching TRBD1. CDR1 MNHNY and CDR2 SVGAGI come from the germline V gene (reference sequence). The CDR3 covers 16 residues. The V and J ends lost 5 bases and 2 bases, in that order; junction bases with no gene match: 6. Written as DNA, the CDR3 is TGTGCCAGCAGTCAACGACAGGGTACCTATAATTCACCCCTCCACTTT. Its protein product is CASSQRQGTYNSPLHF.

This chain connects TRBV25-1 to TRBJ1-1; TRBD1 is a possible D gene (5 bases). Germline V lookup: CDR1 MGHDK, CDR2 SYGVNS. Between the trimmed V and J ends, which lost 3 bases and 0 bases, there was a span of 8 bases. This CDR3 has 14 residues. Here the CDR3 reads CASSDGGLNTEAFF. The CDR3 DNA is TGTGCCAGCAGTGACGGGGGTTTGAACACTGAAGCTTTCTTT.

J is TRBJ1-2 and V is TRBV12-5, with D hard to call. The CDR3 totals 12 residues. Germline loops: CDR1 LGHNT, CDR2 FRNRAP. Trimming shortened V by 3 bases and J by 8 bases, and 10 bases separated the two germline ends. The CDR3 region has the DNA TGTGCTAGTGGTTTCCCCGCGTGGGGCTACACCTTC. Residues: CASGFPAWGYTF.

The gene calls are TRBV6-6 and TRBJ1-4, with TRBD1 matching 9 bases. The length of the CDR3 is 13 residues. From germline, CDR1 is MNHNY and CDR2 SVGAGI (reference sequence). Losses at the gene ends were 6 bases for V and 7 bases for J; bases not matched to a gene: 3. The CDR3 DNA reads TGTGCCAGCAGCCTGGACAGGGGTGAAAAACTGTTTTTT. As protein: CASSLDRGEKLFF.

The chain links TRBV4-3 to TRBJ2-2, with D uncertain. Germline V gene data show CDR1 as LGHNA and CDR2 as YSLEER. CDR3 length: 18 amino acids. V lost 4 bases to trimming and J lost 3 bases, with 21 bases between them. CDR3 sequence reads: CASSLRRVLGWDTGELFF. The CDR3 bases are TGCGCCAGCAGCCTCCGCCGGGTGTTAGGATGGGACACCGGGGAGCTGTTTTTT.

V is TRBV7-9 and J is TRBJ2-3, with a tentative D call TRBD1 (7 bases). Between the trimmed V and J ends, which lost 2 bases and 10 bases, there was a span of 10 bases. From germline, CDR1 is SEHNR and CDR2 FQNEAQ (reference sequence). The CDR3 is 12 residues long. CDR3 in DNA: TGTGCCAGCAGCTTACAGGGGGGTGCGCAGTATTTT. Translating it yields CASSLQGGAQYF.

V usage is TRBV6-5 and J usage is TRBJ2-5, with D hard to call. Germline CDR1 MNHEY, CDR2 SVGAGI. Trimming took 6 bases from V and 5 from J, leaving 13 bases between them. CDR3 length: 13 residues. CDR3 DNA: TGTGCCAGCAGCCGTGGACCTGGGGAGACCCAGTACTTC. This codes for CASSRGPGETQYF.

This rearrangement joins TRBV5-1 to TRBJ2-1; possible D gene TRBD1, 5 bases. The CDR3 is made up of 16 amino acids. The V end was cut by 0 bases, the J end by 2 bases, with 12 bases between. CDR1 is SGHRS, CDR2 YFSETQ, per germline. The CDR3 loop is CASSLARAGPYNEQFF. Written as DNA, the CDR3 is TGCGCCAGCAGCTTGGCCAGGGCAGGGCCCTACAATGAGCAGTTCTTC. The full variable domain, with the rest looked up from reference TRBV5-1 and TRBJ2-1, is KAGVTQTPRYLIKTRGQQVTLSCSPISGHRSVSWYQQTPGQGLQFLFEYFSETQRNKGNFPGRFSGRQFSNSRSEMNVSTLELGDSALYLCASSLARAGPYNEQFFGPGTRLTVL.

This clone appeared once. The chain recombines TRBV7-2 with TRBJ2-5; possible D gene TRBD2, 6 bases. Trimming took off 2 bases at V and 5 bases at J, with 9 bases between the two ends. Germline CDR1 and CDR2: SGHTA and FQGNSA. There are 13 residues in the CDR3. CDR3: CASSLSSGETQYF. CDR3 sequence (DNA): TGTGCCAGCAGCTTATCCAGCGGGGAGACCCAGTACTTC.

V is TRBV9 and J is TRBJ1-5; D is undetermined. This CDR3 contains 15 residues. Trimming shortened V by 0 bases and J by 7 bases, and 14 bases separated the two germline ends. Germline loops: CDR1 SGDLS, CDR2 YYNGEE. CDR3 region: CASSVGTSSAQPQHF. As DNA, the CDR3 is TGTGCCAGCAGCGTAGGTACCTCCAGCGCGCAGCCCCAGCATTTT. The full variable domain, completed using reference TRBV9 and TRBJ1-5, is DSGVTQTPKHLITATGQRVTLRCSPRSGDLSVYWYQQSLDQGLQFLIQYYNGEERAKGNILERFSAQQFPDLHSELNLSSLELGDSALYFCASSVGTSSAQPQHFGDGTRLSIL.

Concerning this clone: Within the sample, other DNA sequences also encode this same CDR3. This chain uses TRBV10-3 with TRBJ2-7; 10 bases line up with TRBD1. This CDR3 comprises 14 residues. The V gene end was trimmed by 5 bases and the J gene end by 6 bases; junction bases not matched to a gene: 7. The V gene's germline CDR1 is ENHRY and CDR2 SYGVKD. The CDR3 region is CAISNRDRGREQYF. DNA for the CDR3: TGTGCCATCAGTAACCGGGACAGGGGTCGCGAGCAGTACTTC.

The V and J genes are TRBV18 and TRBJ1-1, with no clear D. Germline CDR1 reads KGHSH; CDR2 reads LQKENI. The length of the CDR3 is 16 residues. Trimming removed 4 bases at V and 0 bases at J, with 15 bases between. CDR3 sequence (DNA): TGTGCCAGCTCACGCGGAATGGTAGGTGTGAACACTGAAGCTTTCTTT. Encoded protein: CASSRGMVGVNTEAFF.

The rearrangement joins TRBV18 to TRBJ1-2, with 8 bases lining up with TRBD1. Germline V lookup: CDR1 KGHSH, CDR2 LQKENI. The CDR3 contains 17 residues. V gave up 4 bases and J gave up 4 bases; unmatched junction bases: 14. The CDR3 here is CASSQGQGALPGYGYTF. The CDR3 bases are TGTGCCAGCTCACAGGGGCAGGGGGCACTACCTGGCTATGGCTACACCTTC.

The gene calls are TRBV29-1 and TRBJ1-1, with D hard to call. The CDR3 contains 15 residues. Germline values: CDR1 SQVTM, CDR2 ANQGSEA. The V end was cut by 4 bases, the J end by 6 bases, with 21 bases between. CDR3 DNA sequence: TGCAGCGTTGTCTGGGAGGTGGGCAGCGTAGCTGAAGCTTTCTTT. Translation gives CSVVWEVGSVAEAFF.

In DNA form, the CDR3 reads TGTGCCAGCAGCGGTAGCGGGGGGGCCGCAGATACGCAGTATTTT. Translated, it gives CASSGSGGAADTQYF. The genes are TRBV11-2 and TRBJ2-3, with 11 bases aligning to TRBD2. V was pared by 5 bases and J by 4 bases, with 5 bases of the junction left unmatched. The length of the CDR3 is 15 residues. Per germline, CDR1 SGHAT and CDR2 FQNNGV.

The rearrangement uses TRBV6-1 and TRBJ1-4; D gene unclear. The CDR3 consists of 13 residues. CDR1 MNHNS and CDR2 SASEGT come from the germline V gene. V lost 6 bases and J 8 bases, leaving 13 bases between the germline ends. CDR3 residues: CASSGGRIEKLFF. DNA for the CDR3: TGTGCCAGCAGCGGCGGACGGATAGAAAAACTGTTTTTT.

This chain joins TRBV5-5 and TRBJ2-7; TRBD1 might be the D (6 bases). The CDR3 loop spans 15 amino acids. Trimming cost V 6 bases and J 2 bases, with 18 bases left between them. CDR1 SGHKS and CDR2 YYEKEE come from the germline V gene (reference sequence). CDR3 sequence (DNA): TGTGCCAGCACCCTAGTGTCTGGGGGCCCCTACGAGCAGTACTTC. Translated: CASTLVSGGPYEQYF.

This chain connects TRBV20-1 to TRBJ1-2, with unresolved D. Trimming removed 6 bases at V and 6 bases at J, with 8 bases between. Per germline, CDR1 DFQATT and CDR2 SNEGSKA (reference sequence). The CDR3 covers 10 residues. The chain's CDR3 is CSAPANGYTF. CDR3 coding DNA: TGCAGTGCCCCTGCCAATGGCTACACCTTC.

The chain recombines TRBV30 with TRBJ2-3; no firm D call. Germline loops: CDR1 GTSNPN, CDR2 SVGIG (reference sequence). Trimming cost V 2 bases and J 4 bases, with 10 bases left between them. The CDR3 has 13 residues. The CDR3 nucleotides read TGTGCCTGGAGTCCCGGAGTTGCAGATACGCAGTATTTT. Translation: CAWSPGVADTQYF. The variable domain in full, completed from reference TRBV30 and TRBJ2-3, reads SQTIHQWPATLVQPVGSPLSLECTVEGTSNPNLYWYRQAAGRGLQLLFYSVGIGQISSEVPQNLSASRPQDRQFILSSKKLLLSDSGFYLCAWSPGVADTQYFGPGTRLTVL.

The gene calls are TRBV10-1 and TRBJ2-5; the D is unclear. Trimming left V 6 bases short and J 1 base short, with 9 bases between. This CDR3 has 13 residues. Germline V gene lookup returns CDR1 WNHNN and CDR2 SYGVQD (reference sequence). CDR3 nucleotide sequence: TGCGCCAGCAGCCCGGACGCCCAAGAGACCCAGTACTTC. Protein: CASSPDAQETQYF.

The chain combines TRBV16 with TRBJ2-7, with D possibly being TRBD1 or TRBD2 (8 bases each). Germline assignment: CDR1 KGHSY and CDR2 FQNENV. CDR3 length equals 16 residues. The V and J ends lost 2 bases and 2 bases respectively, with 16 bases between them. Here the CDR3 DNA reads TGTGCCAGCAGCCAAGGCGGGGGGACAGGTGCCTACGAGCAGTACTTC. Its protein is CASSQGGGTGAYEQYF.

J is TRBJ2-3 and V is TRBV19; D is unresolved. V gave up 6 bases and J gave up 0 bases, with 10 bases separating them. Germline-derived CDR1 and CDR2 are LNHDA and SQIVND (reference sequence). There are 14 residues in the CDR3. CDR3 residues: CASRGGTSTDTQYF. The CDR3 DNA is TGTGCCAGTAGGGGCGGCACTAGCACAGATACGCAGTATTTT.

The rearrangement joins TRBV7-9 to TRBJ2-1, with 12 bases aligning to TRBD2. The CDR3 consists of 14 residues. V lost 6 bases, J lost 5 bases, and 2 bases stayed unmatched. Germline CDR1 is SEHNR and CDR2 is FQNEAQ (reference sequence). CDR3 residues: CASRTSGGNNEQFF. For the CDR3, the DNA is TGTGCCAGCAGGACTAGCGGGGGTAACAATGAGCAGTTCTTC.